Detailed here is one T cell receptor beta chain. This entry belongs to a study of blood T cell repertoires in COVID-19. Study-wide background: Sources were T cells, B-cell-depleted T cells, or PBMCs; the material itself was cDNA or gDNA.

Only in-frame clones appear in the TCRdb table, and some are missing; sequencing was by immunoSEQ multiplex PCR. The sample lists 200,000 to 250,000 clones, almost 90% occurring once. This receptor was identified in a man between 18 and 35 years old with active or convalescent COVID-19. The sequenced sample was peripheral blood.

The CDR3 loop reads CASSLGDRNFYYGYTF. CDR3 DNA sequence: TGTGCCAGCAGCCTCGGGGACAGGAACTTCTACTATGGCTACACCTTC. V gene TRBV3-1 (or the pseudogene TRBV3-2) combines with J gene TRBJ1-2, with 8 bases lining up with TRBD1. Germline CDR1 is LGHDT and CDR2 is YNNKEL (reference sequence). This CDR3 spans 16 amino acids. V gave up 4 bases and J gave up 3 bases; unmatched junction bases: 10.